This T cell receptor beta chain derives from a study of cytomegalovirus exposure and HLA in healthy donors. Study background: Across roughly 400 genotyped donors, around 80% landed in the Caucasian-associated ancestry cluster. General observations from the study: A highly shared variant cluster was judged a likely technical artifact.

As regards this clone: Its target is unknown.

The CDR3 extends over 15 amino acids. Germline V CDR1 and CDR2: SGDLS, YYNGEE. The V and J ends lost 1 base and 6 bases respectively, with 17 bases between them. The PCR contained 60 Vbeta and 13 Jbeta primers. The method was immunoSEQ multiplex PCR; TCRdb's version includes in-frame clones alone and lacks a portion of them. The table has about 190,000 clones, over 70% seen once. The sequenced material came from PBMCs. The clonotype comes from a woman aged 18-35 years in good health and CMV-seronegative. This rearrangement joins TRBV9 to TRBJ2-7; maybe TRBD1 (6 bases). CDR3 DNA sequence: TGTGCCAGCAGCGTATCACCAGGGGACCCTTCCGAGCAGTACTTC. It is translated as CASSVSPGDPSEQYF.